In its sample, the clone carrying this TCR beta chain was seen once. What it binds is not known. This entry belongs to a study of graft-versus-host responses after intestinal transplantation. Study-level findings and limits: High graft-versus-host to host-versus-graft T cell clonal ratios marked allografts of patients with graft-donor macrochimerism.

Measured with immunoSEQ multiplex PCR; TCRdb has only the in-frame clones, and not every one. The sample has 100,000 or so clones, more than 85% seen once; the top ten hold around 0.18%. The sample here was unstimulated CD4+ T cells sorted from spleen or lymph node cells, taken before intestinal transplant. The receptor was isolated from a human donor who received an intestinal transplant.

The CDR3 sequence is CSVWAASYEQYF. The CDR3 bases are TGCAGCGTTTGGGCAGCCTCCTACGAGCAGTACTTC. The chain couples TRBV29-1 to TRBJ2-7; D is ambiguous. Trimming removed 5 bases at V and 0 bases at J, with 8 bases between. The germline V gene has CDR1 SQVTM and CDR2 ANQGSEA. The CDR3 is 12 residues long.